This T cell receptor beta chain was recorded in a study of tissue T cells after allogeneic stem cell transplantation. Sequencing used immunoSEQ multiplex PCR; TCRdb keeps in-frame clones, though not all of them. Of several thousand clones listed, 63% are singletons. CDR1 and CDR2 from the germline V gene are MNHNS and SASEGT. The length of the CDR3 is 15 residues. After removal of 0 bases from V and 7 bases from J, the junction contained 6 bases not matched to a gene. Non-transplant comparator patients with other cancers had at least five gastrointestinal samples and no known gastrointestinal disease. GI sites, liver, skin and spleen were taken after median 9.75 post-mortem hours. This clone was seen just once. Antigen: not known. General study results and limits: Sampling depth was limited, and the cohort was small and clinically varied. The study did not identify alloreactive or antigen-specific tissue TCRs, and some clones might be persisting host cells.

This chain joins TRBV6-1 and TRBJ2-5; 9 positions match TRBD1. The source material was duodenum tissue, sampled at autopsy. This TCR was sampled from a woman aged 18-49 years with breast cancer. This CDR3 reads CASSEARGQGGTQYF. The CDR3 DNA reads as TGTGCCAGCAGTGAAGCAAGGGGACAGGGAGGGACCCAGTACTTC.